These 18 T cell receptor beta chains were all obtained from the same sample, sequenced in a study of T cells in pancreatic ductal adenocarcinoma. TCRdb's table, derived via immunoSEQ multiplex PCR, lists solely in-frame clones and lacks some. The sample consists of roughly 20,000 clones, 85% to 90% of them appearing once. Surgery without prior neoadjuvant therapy was the treatment of the selected pancreatic ductal adenocarcinoma patients. Input material: PBMCs. The receptors shown here come from a human donor with pancreatic ductal adenocarcinoma.

The genes are TRBV4-3 and TRBJ2-2, with TRBD2 matching 8 bases. V shed 0 bases and J 5 bases; nucleotides not matched to a gene: 5. Per the germline V gene, CDR1 is LGHNA and CDR2 is YSLEER. The CDR3 covers 16 residues. The CDR3 protein is CASSQDKRGTTGELFF. In DNA, the CDR3 is TGCGCCAGCAGCCAAGATAAGCGGGGGACAACCGGGGAGCTGTTTTTT.

This chain joins TRBV7-9 and TRBJ1-6; D gene unclear. V dropped 0 bases and J dropped 7 bases, with 16 bases sitting between them. The CDR3 length is 17 residues. From germline, CDR1 is SEHNR and CDR2 FQNEAQ (reference sequence). The CDR3 sequence: CASSLARPGIGNSPLHF. CDR3 nucleotide sequence: TGTGCCAGCAGCTTAGCGCGTCCAGGCATTGGGAATTCACCCCTCCACTTT.

The gene calls are TRBV28 and TRBJ1-5; 7 bases are a match to TRBD1. The germline gives CDR1 MDHEN, CDR2 SYDVKM. J gave up 4 bases and V 4 bases, and 4 bases lay outside the gene matches. This CDR3 has 14 amino acids. The CDR3 DNA is TGTGCCAGCAGTTCGTTGACAGGGAATCAGCCCCAGCATTTT. Its translation: CASSSLTGNQPQHF.

The chain recombines TRBV9 with TRBJ2-5, with D possibly matching TRBD1 (5 bases). CDR3 length: 14 amino acids. V lost 4 bases and J 6 bases, leaving 16 bases between the germline ends. Germline V gene data show CDR1 as SGDLS and CDR2 as YYNGEE. This CDR3 is CASSLRQGSQTQYF. DNA of the CDR3: TGTGCCAGCAGCCTTAGGCAGGGCTCTCAGACCCAGTACTTC.

This clone was detected a few times. V and J are TRBV7-9 and TRBJ1-5; 8 nucleotides line up with TRBD1. The CDR3 is 14 amino acids. The trim removed 5 bases at V and 4 bases at J, leaving 4 bases unmatched. The V gene's germline CDR1 is SEHNR and CDR2 FQNEAQ (reference sequence). This CDR3 is CASSGQGANQPQHF. CDR3 coding DNA: TGTGCCAGCAGCGGCCAGGGGGCAAATCAGCCCCAGCATTTT.

V usage is TRBV2 and J usage is TRBJ2-5; D not resolved. The germline V and J ends were trimmed by 7 bases and 7 bases, with 13 bases remaining between them. The CDR3 has 12 residues. Per germline, CDR1 SNHLY and CDR2 FYNNEI. The CDR3: CASTESRWTQYF. Written as DNA, the CDR3 is TGTGCCAGCACCGAGTCCCGATGGACCCAGTACTTC. The full variable domain, with the rest looked up from reference TRBV2 and TRBJ2-5, is EPEVTQTPSHQVTQMGQEVILRCVPISNHLYFYWYRQILGQKVEFLVSFYNNEISEKSEIFDDQFSVERPDGSNFTLKIRSTKLEDSAMYFCASTESRWTQYFGPGTRLLVL.

The chain is built from TRBV5-4 and TRBJ2-5; the match to TRBD1 covers 7 bases. The CDR3 loop spans 14 amino acids. J gave up 5 bases and V 1 base, and 5 bases lay outside the gene matches. The germline CDR1 and CDR2 sequences are SGHNT and YYREEE (reference sequence). In nucleotides, the CDR3 is TGTGCCAGCAGCTTGAAGGGGGCAGGGGAGACCCAGTACTTC. Its protein is CASSLKGAGETQYF. Drawing the rest from reference TRBV5-4 and TRBJ2-5, the complete variable domain is ETGVTQSPTHLIKTRGQQVTLRCSSQSGHNTVSWYQQALGQGPQFIFQYYREEENGRGNFPPRFSGLQFPNYSSELNVNALELDDSALYLCASSLKGAGETQYFGPGTRLLVL.

The CDR3 protein is CASSLWSSGGLNNEQFF. The CDR3 coding sequence is TGTGCCAGCAGTTTATGGTCTAGCGGGGGGCTCAACAATGAGCAGTTCTTC. This chain connects TRBV28 to TRBJ2-1; TRBD2 matches at 11 bases. The CDR3 spans 17 residues. The V and J ends lost 0 bases and 5 bases, in that order; junction bases with no gene match: 6. Germline CDR1 reads MDHEN; CDR2 reads SYDVKM. The complete variable domain, with remaining parts taken from reference TRBV28 and TRBJ2-1, reads DVKVTQSSRYLVKRTGEKVFLECVQDMDHENMFWYRQDPGLGLRLIYFSYDVKMKEKGDIPEGYSVSREKKERFSLILESASTNQTSMYLCASSLWSSGGLNNEQFFGPGTRLTVL.

J is TRBJ1-2 and V is TRBV28; D is possibly TRBD1 (6 bases). Germline V gene sequence: CDR1 MDHEN, CDR2 SYDVKM. Trimming took off 5 bases at V and 8 bases at J, with 18 bases between the two ends. The CDR3 is made up of 14 amino acids. CDR3 sequence: CASSSRGDGEGYTF. Written as DNA, the CDR3 is TGTGCCAGCAGTAGCAGGGGAGATGGAGAGGGCTACACCTTC.

The chain combines TRBV4-3 with TRBJ2-1; 12 positions agree with TRBD2. V trimming: 0 bases; J trimming: 0 bases; junction bases outside the gene matches: 6. The CDR3 has 19 residues. Germline V gives CDR1 LGHNA, CDR2 YSLEER. In DNA, the CDR3 is TGCGCCAGCAGCCAAGATGGGGCTAGCGGGGGGGTCTCCTACAATGAGCAGTTCTTC. The encoded protein is CASSQDGASGGVSYNEQFF.

This clone came up a few times. The chain couples TRBV4-2 to TRBJ1-4; 7 bases line up with TRBD1. The CDR3 sequence is 16 residues long. V was clipped by 1 base and J by 8 bases; unmatched bases: 10. Germline CDR1 is LGHNA and CDR2 is YNFKEQ. CDR3 protein: CASSQGNPQGGEKLFF. As DNA, the CDR3 is TGTGCCAGCAGCCAAGGGAACCCGCAGGGGGGAGAAAAACTGTTTTTT.

The chain uses TRBV6-5 and TRBJ2-5; TRBD1 matches at 7 bases. The trim removed 6 bases at V and 1 base at J, leaving 8 bases unmatched. Germline V lookup: CDR1 MNHEY, CDR2 SVGAGI. The CDR3 consists of 15 residues. CDR3 in DNA: TGTGCCAGCAGCACCCCCAACAGGGGCCAAGAGACCCAGTACTTC. This translates into CASSTPNRGQETQYF.

The V call is TRBV4-2, the J call TRBJ2-5; 8 positions match TRBD1. V shed 1 base, J shed 4 bases, and the junction held 5 bases outside the gene matches. Germline CDR1 is LGHNA and CDR2 is YNFKEQ. The CDR3 has 15 residues. CDR3 sequence reads: CASSQASGTGETQYF. The CDR3 DNA is TGTGCCAGCAGCCAAGCCTCCGGGACAGGAGAGACCCAGTACTTC.

The chain is built from TRBV28 and TRBJ1-6; D gene uncertain. The V end lost 5 bases, the J end lost 0 bases, and 14 bases lay between the germline ends. The CDR3 contains 17 residues. Germline values: CDR1 MDHEN, CDR2 SYDVKM. The CDR3 DNA reads as TGTGCCAGCAGTCGAGGGCAGATACGCTCCTATAATTCACCCCTCCACTTT. Protein: CASSRGQIRSYNSPLHF.

This clone was seen once. The rearrangement links TRBV5-1 to TRBJ2-1; a weak D match, TRBD1 (5 bases). This CDR3 spans 15 amino acids. CDR1 is SGHRS and CDR2 is YFSETQ in the germline V gene. V was shortened by 2 bases and J by 2 bases, with 11 bases between the two germline ends. CDR3 region: CASSFLGATYNEQFF. The CDR3 nucleotides read TGCGCCAGCAGCTTCTTAGGGGCAACCTACAATGAGCAGTTCTTC.

The rearrangement uses TRBV9 and TRBJ1-5; the D is unclear. In germline, CDR1 is SGDLS, CDR2 YYNGEE. Trimming shortened V by 6 bases and J by 5 bases, and 12 bases separated the two germline ends. The CDR3 runs to 13 residues. Here the CDR3 DNA reads TGTGCCAGCAACGACGGGGAGCATCAGCCCCAGCATTTT. It yields the protein CASNDGEHQPQHF.

The V and J genes are TRBV5-6 and TRBJ2-7; D might be TRBD1 (6 bases). The CDR3 is 14 amino acids. CDR1 SGHDT and CDR2 YYEEEE come from the germline V gene. The V end was cut by 3 bases, the J end by 1 base, with 11 bases between. The DNA of the CDR3 is TGTGCCAGCAGCTCCGACAGGTCGTCCTACGAGCAGTACTTC. This encodes CASSSDRSSYEQYF. The full variable domain, completed using reference TRBV5-6 and TRBJ2-7, is DAGVTQSPTHLIKTRGQQVTLRCSPKSGHDTVSWYQQALGQGPQFIFQYYEEEERQRGNFPDRFSGHQFPNYSSELNVNALLLGDSALYLCASSSDRSSYEQYFGPGTRLTVT.

The chain links TRBV7-9 to TRBJ2-3; the D gene is possibly TRBD2 (5 bases). Per germline, CDR1 SEHNR and CDR2 FQNEAQ (reference sequence). The CDR3 length is 13 residues. V lost 6 bases, J lost 2 bases, and 9 bases lay in between. The CDR3 loop reads CASRDGDTDTQYF. CDR3 nucleotides: TGTGCCAGCAGGGACGGGGACACAGATACGCAGTATTTT.